These 5 T cell receptor beta chains were sequenced from one sample in a study of cytomegalovirus exposure and HLA in healthy donors (dated by TCRdb to about 2017). Receptors were amplified or captured by the immunoSEQ multiplex PCR assay. TCRdb took over this immuneACCESS table, retaining in-frame rearrangements with V and J assigned. Such tables are incomplete; in checked studies, under half of the missing clones stem from an unresolved V gene, and the remainder is unexplained. This sample lists 65,000 to 75,000 clones; about 94% were detected once. The ten largest clones represent about 1.4% of the sample. The sample consisted of PBMCs. Source of these receptors: a man aged 18 to 35 in good health and CMV-seropositive.

The rearrangement links TRBV7-9 to TRBJ2-7, with D possibly TRBD1 on 6 matching bases. This CDR3 has 17 amino acids. Germline loops: CDR1 SEHNR, CDR2 FQNEAQ (reference sequence). Trimming took off 0 bases at V and 3 bases at J, with 18 bases between the two ends. In DNA, the CDR3 is TGTGCCAGCAGCTTAGCGTTCGGTAAAAACAGGGACTACGAGCAGTACTTC. It codes for CASSLAFGKNRDYEQYF.

The rearrangement joins TRBV28 to TRBJ2-7, with TRBD1 matching over 7 bases. V shed 3 bases, J shed 2 bases, and the junction held 4 bases outside the gene matches. Germline V gene sequence: CDR1 MDHEN, CDR2 SYDVKM. This CDR3 has 14 amino acids. CDR3: CASSFPGTAYEQYF. The CDR3 nucleotides read TGTGCCAGCAGTTTCCCCGGGACAGCCTACGAGCAGTACTTC.

The chain has TRBV28 and TRBJ2-3; D is unresolved. In germline, CDR1 is MDHEN, CDR2 SYDVKM. The V end lost 9 bases, the J end lost 1 base, and 8 bases lay between the germline ends. CDR3 length: 12 amino acids. The CDR3 nucleotides read TGTGCCAGTAGACAAGGCACAGATACGCAGTATTTT. Protein: CASRQGTDTQYF.

This sequence joins TRBV7-3 and TRBJ1-2, with 7 bases matching TRBD1. Per the germline V gene, CDR1 is SGHTA and CDR2 is FQGTGA. The CDR3 has 13 amino acids. The J segment lost 5 bases and the V segment lost 5 bases, leaving 5 bases of the junction unmatched. The CDR3 spells CASSQDRRYGYTF. In DNA form, the CDR3 reads TGTGCCAGCAGCCAGGACAGGCGGTATGGCTACACCTTC.

The chain is built from TRBV6-5 and TRBJ1-2; D is perhaps TRBD1 (5 bases). V lost 6 bases and J 3 bases, leaving 14 bases between the germline ends. CDR1 and CDR2 from the germline V gene are MNHEY and SVGAGI. The CDR3 has 14 residues. This chain's CDR3 is CASSPGGEDYGYTF. The CDR3 coding sequence is TGTGCCAGCAGCCCCGGGGGGGAAGACTATGGCTACACCTTC.